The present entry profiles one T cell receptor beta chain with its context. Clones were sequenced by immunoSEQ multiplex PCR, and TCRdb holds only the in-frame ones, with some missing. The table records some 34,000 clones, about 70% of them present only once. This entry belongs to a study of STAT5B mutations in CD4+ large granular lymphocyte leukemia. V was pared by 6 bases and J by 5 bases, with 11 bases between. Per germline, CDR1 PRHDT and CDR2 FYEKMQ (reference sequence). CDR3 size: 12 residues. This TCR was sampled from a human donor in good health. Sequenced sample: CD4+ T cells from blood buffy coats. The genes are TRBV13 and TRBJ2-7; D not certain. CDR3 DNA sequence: TGTGCCAGCAGATACGACAAGGACGAGCAGTACTTC. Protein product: CASRYDKDEQYF.